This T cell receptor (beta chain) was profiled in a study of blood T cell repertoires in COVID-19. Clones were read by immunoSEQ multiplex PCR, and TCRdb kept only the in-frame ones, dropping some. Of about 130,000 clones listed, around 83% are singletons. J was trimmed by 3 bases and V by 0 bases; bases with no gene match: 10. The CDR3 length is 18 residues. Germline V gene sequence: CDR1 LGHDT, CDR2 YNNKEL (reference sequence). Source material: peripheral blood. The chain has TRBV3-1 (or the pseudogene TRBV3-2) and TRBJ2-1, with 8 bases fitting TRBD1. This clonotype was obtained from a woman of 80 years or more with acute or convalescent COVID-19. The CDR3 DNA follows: TGTGCCAGCAGCCAAGAGCTCGACAGGGGCCGAGTCTACAATGAGCAGTTCTTC. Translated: CASSQELDRGRVYNEQFF.